These T cell receptor beta chains were read from a single sample in a study of T-cell reconstitution after alpha-beta-depleted transplantation in children. MiXCR, applied by TCRdb to the PCR reads, yields one record per CDR3 protein. The data contain about 540,000 distinct CDR3 sequences, around 20% of them seen just once; the ten biggest clones take up 3.3%. The source material was PBMCs from the stem cell graft donor, sampled from the stem cell graft. These receptors were taken from a human donor who donated a stem cell graft to a child with acute lymphoblastic leukemia. CDR3s include the opening cysteine and the closing phenylalanine or tryptophan. Each record gives: V gene, CDR3 protein.

>TRBV5-1
CASSSLTGHYGYTF
>TRBV5-1
CASSGGTGAGQFF
>TRBV19
CASSTDRGGTDTQYF
>TRBV5-5
CASSRYRSSQETQYF
>TRBV29-1
CSVTRPPDYNEQFF
>TRBV12-3/TRBV12-4
CASSTNSGKGTDTQYF
>TRBV29-1
CSVGSGLATYEQYF
>TRBV6-5
CASLTGAGNTIYF
>TRBV20-1
CSASLAANEQFF
>TRBV27
CASSSERTGAAEQYF
>TRBV7-9
CASNPRQSGRRYNEQFF
>TRBV6-1
CASSDLLAGWVADTQYF
>TRBV7-2
CASSRDRGSFMPYEQYF
>TRBV5-1
CASSWGQSGNTIYF
>TRBV15
CATSRDVKNSNQPQHF
>TRBV12-3/TRBV12-4
CASSPTSGVYIDNEQFF
>TRBV2
CASSSDPDLDRAGANVLTF
>TRBV9
CASSVGWREAQETQYF
>TRBV29-1
CSVEDPNAAGYNEQFF
>TRBV7-9
CASGDRGEQYF
>TRBV29-1
CSVGGTGRAGELFF
>TRBV14
CASSPSRYQETQYF